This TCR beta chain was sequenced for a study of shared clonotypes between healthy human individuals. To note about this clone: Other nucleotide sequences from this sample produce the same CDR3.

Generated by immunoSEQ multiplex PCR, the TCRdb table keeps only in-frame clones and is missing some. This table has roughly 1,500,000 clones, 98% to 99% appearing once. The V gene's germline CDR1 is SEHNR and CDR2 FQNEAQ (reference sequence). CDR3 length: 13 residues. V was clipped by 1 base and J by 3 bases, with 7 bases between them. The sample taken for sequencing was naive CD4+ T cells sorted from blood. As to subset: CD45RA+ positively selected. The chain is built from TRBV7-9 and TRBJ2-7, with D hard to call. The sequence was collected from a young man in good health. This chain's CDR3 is CASSLVAGYEQYF. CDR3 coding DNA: TGTGCCAGCAGCTTAGTAGCCGGCTACGAGCAGTACTTC. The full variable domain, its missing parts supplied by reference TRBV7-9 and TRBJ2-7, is DTGVSQNPRHKITKRGQNVTFRCDPISEHNRLYWYRQTLGQGPEFLTYFQNEAQLEKSRLLSDRFSAERPKGSFSTLEIQRTEQGDSAMYLCASSLVAGYEQYFGPGTRLTVT.